This paragraph reports one T cell receptor (beta chain). The data were obtained in a study of technical replicates of blood from a handful of donors. Assay used: immunoSEQ multiplex PCR; TCRdb lists only in-frame clones, some missing. The table lists more than 65,000 clones, around 96% of them singletons. Losses at the gene ends were 4 bases for V and 5 bases for J; bases not matched to a gene: 11. CDR3 size: 16 residues. CDR1 SNHLY and CDR2 FYNNEI come from the germline V gene. Sequences were obtained from T cells isolated from PBMCs. This receptor was taken from a human donor in good health. The rearrangement joins TRBV2 to TRBJ2-1; 7 bases map to TRBD1. In DNA, the CDR3 is TGTGCCAGCAGTGTAAATCGGGACAGCTCGAACAATGAGCAGTTCTTC. It codes for CASSVNRDSSNNEQFF. Full variable domain (outside the CDR3, taken from reference TRBV2 and TRBJ2-1): EPEVTQTPSHQVTQMGQEVILRCVPISNHLYFYWYRQILGQKVEFLVSFYNNEISEKSEIFDDQFSVERPDGSNFTLKIRSTKLEDSAMYFCASSVNRDSSNNEQFFGPGTRLTVL.